Listed below are T cell receptor beta chains from one sample, sequenced in a study of vaccination and CD4 T cells after COVID-19. TCRdb passed the PCR reads through MiXCR, listing each CDR3 protein once. The data contain roughly 7,000 distinct CDR3 sequences, approximately 44% of them seen just once; the ten biggest clones take up 30% to 40%. Their antigens remain unidentified. The sequenced sample consisted of CD4+ T cells from blood, cultured in vitro. The receptor set was obtained from a human donor in good health. CDR3s include the opening cysteine and the closing phenylalanine or tryptophan. Fields, in order: J gene, V gene, D gene, clone size, CDR3 DNA, CDR3 protein. A D gene is named only where the DNA matches it firmly. Clone size is not always given. Where it is, it says once, few, many or a class for expanded clones.

J: TRBJ2-7
V: TRBV5-8
D: TRBD2
size: -
DNA: TGTGCCAGCAGCTTGACTAGCGGGGGGGCCGAGCAGTACTTC
CDR3: CASSLTSGGAEQYF

J: TRBJ2-2
V: TRBV6-2/TRBV6-3
D: -
size: few
DNA: TGTGCCATCGGTTTCGGTCCCGGGGAGCTGTTTTTT
CDR3: CAIGFGPGELFF

J: TRBJ2-2
V: TRBV6-1
D: TRBD2
size: -
DNA: TGTGCCAGCAGTCCCCCTATAGCGGGGGCCGGGGAGCTGTTTTTT
CDR3: CASSPPIAGAGELFF

J: TRBJ2-5
V: TRBV11-2
D: -
size: once
DNA: TGTGCCAGCAGCTTGTCCCCTCAAGAGACCCAGTACTTC
CDR3: CASSLSPQETQYF

J: TRBJ1-5
V: TRBV2
D: -
size: -
DNA: TGTGCCAGCAGTAGGTGGAATCAGCCCCAGCATTTT
CDR3: CASSRWNQPQHF

J: TRBJ2-3
V: TRBV7-2
D: TRBD1
size: -
DNA: TGTGCCAGCAGCCCTGGGACAGGGAGGACAGATACGCAGTATTTT
CDR3: CASSPGTGRTDTQYF

J: TRBJ1-5
V: TRBV4-1
D: -
size: few
DNA: TGCGCCAGCAGCCAGGAGGGGAATAGCAATCAGCCCCAGCATTTT
CDR3: CASSQEGNSNQPQHF

J: TRBJ2-7
V: TRBV6-1
D: -
size: -
DNA: TGTGCCAGCAGTCGGACAGCCGTAGGCTACGAGCAGTACTTC
CDR3: CASSRTAVGYEQYF

J: TRBJ1-4
V: TRBV20-1
D: -
size: -
DNA: TGCAGTGCTACAGAGACTAATGAAAAACTGTTTTTT
CDR3: CSATETNEKLFF

J: TRBJ2-7
V: TRBV6-5
D: -
size: -
DNA: TGTGCCAGCAGTTACGGGGACGGGACCCAATTCTACGAGCAGTACTTC
CDR3: CASSYGDGTQFYEQYF

J: TRBJ2-3
V: TRBV7-8
D: -
size: -
DNA: TGTGCCAGCAGCTTAGGGTACAGGACAACTAGCACAGATACGCAGTATTTT
CDR3: CASSLGYRTTSTDTQYF

J: TRBJ2-7
V: TRBV6-5
D: -
size: -
DNA: TGTGCCAGCAGTTACGAAGGGCACGAGCAGTACTTC
CDR3: CASSYEGHEQYF

J: TRBJ1-2
V: TRBV11-2
D: TRBD1
size: -
DNA: TGTGCCAGCAGCCCGCCGCAGGGGACAGGGAATGGCTACACCTTC
CDR3: CASSPPQGTGNGYTF

J: TRBJ2-2
V: TRBV5-1
D: -
size: medium-sized
DNA: TGCGCCAGCAGCTTGGGGAACAGAGACACCGGGGAGCTGTTTTTT
CDR3: CASSLGNRDTGELFF

J: TRBJ1-5
V: TRBV6-1
D: TRBD1
size: -
DNA: TGTGCCAGCTCGGGACAGGAGAATCAGCCCCAGCATTTT
CDR3: CASSGQENQPQHF

J: TRBJ2-5
V: TRBV12-3/TRBV12-4
D: -
size: -
DNA: TGTGCCAGCAGTTTCCTAGTACTTGGAGAGGCCCAGTACTTC
CDR3: CASSFLVLGEAQYF

J: TRBJ1-1
V: TRBV20-1
D: -
size: -
DNA: TGCAGTGCTAGCGCCCATGATCGAGGCGACACTGAAGCTTTCTTT
CDR3: CSASAHDRGDTEAFF

J: TRBJ2-1
V: TRBV19
D: TRBD2
size: -
DNA: TGTGCCACCCGGGGACTAGCGGGGGGCGTCCGCGGCTCCTACAATGAGCAGTTCTTC
CDR3: CATRGLAGGVRGSYNEQFF

J: TRBJ1-2
V: TRBV19
D: -
size: -
DNA: TGTGCCAGTAGTGCGGGCTACACCTTC
CDR3: CASSAGYTF

J: TRBJ1-5
V: TRBV29-1
D: TRBD1
size: -
DNA: TGCAGCGTTGGACAGGGAAACGATCAGCCCCAGCATTTT
CDR3: CSVGQGNDQPQHF

J: TRBJ2-1
V: TRBV7-9
D: TRBD1
size: few
DNA: TGTGCCAGCAGCTTAAGGGACAGGGAGTACAATGAGCAGTTCTTC
CDR3: CASSLRDREYNEQFF

J: TRBJ1-6
V: TRBV19
D: TRBD1
size: few
DNA: TGTGCCAGTAGTATAGGATCTGGGACAGGGGTTTCACCCCTCCACTTT
CDR3: CASSIGSGTGVSPLHF

J: TRBJ2-5
V: TRBV24-1
D: TRBD2
size: -
DNA: TGTGCCACCAGTCCAGACCCCCGAGCGGGAGGGCCAGAGACCCAGTACTTC
CDR3: CATSPDPRAGGPETQYF

J: TRBJ1-2
V: TRBV18
D: -
size: -
DNA: TGTGCCAGCTCACCAGCCACAGGGTCGAAGTATGGCTACACCTTC
CDR3: CASSPATGSKYGYTF

J: TRBJ1-1
V: TRBV25-1
D: TRBD1
size: few
DNA: TGTGCCAGCAGCCTGGGACAGGCGCCCACTGAAGCTTTCTTT
CDR3: CASSLGQAPTEAFF

J: TRBJ1-1
V: TRBV7-9
D: -
size: -
DNA: TGTGCCAGCAGCTTAGACGACACTGAAGCTTTCTTT
CDR3: CASSLDDTEAFF

J: TRBJ1-1
V: TRBV27
D: -
size: -
DNA: TGTGCCAGCAGTTTATTTCCCGAACAGGTTGAAGCTTTCTTT
CDR3: CASSLFPEQVEAFF

J: TRBJ1-2
V: TRBV21-1
D: -
size: few
DNA: TGTGCCAGCAGCGAACTTCGACAGGGGGAAAACTATGGCTACACCTTC
CDR3: CASSELRQGENYGYTF

J: TRBJ2-1
V: TRBV30
D: -
size: -
DNA: TGTGCCTGGAGTGGGGGCCAAACCTACAATGAGCAGTTCTTC
CDR3: CAWSGGQTYNEQFF

J: TRBJ2-5
V: TRBV2
D: -
size: -
DNA: TGTGCCAGCAGTGGTTTGGACAGTGGGGGAGAGACCCAGTACTTC
CDR3: CASSGLDSGGETQYF

J: TRBJ2-7
V: TRBV6-1
D: -
size: -
DNA: TGTGCCAGCAGCCCTCGGGGGCTTAGCTCCTACGAGCAGTACTTC
CDR3: CASSPRGLSSYEQYF

J: TRBJ2-2
V: TRBV11-3
D: -
size: -
DNA: TGTGCCAGCAGATCGGTGGCCGGGGAGCTGTTTTTT
CDR3: CASRSVAGELFF

J: TRBJ1-6
V: TRBV23-1
D: TRBD1
size: few
DNA: TGCGCCAGCAGTCTTTTCCCCTGGGACAGGGGGCTCTCACCCCTCCACTTT
CDR3: CASSLFPWDRGLSPLHF

J: TRBJ2-1
V: TRBV19
D: -
size: -
DNA: TGTGCCAGTACCCCTAGCCAATACAATGAGCAGTTCTTC
CDR3: CASTPSQYNEQFF

J: TRBJ1-6
V: TRBV7-6
D: TRBD1
size: few
DNA: TGTGCCAGCAGCACCAGACAGGGAGGATCACCCCTCCACTTT
CDR3: CASSTRQGGSPLHF

J: TRBJ2-5
V: TRBV7-3
D: -
size: few
DNA: TGTGCCAGCAGCTTAAATGGCGGGGAGACCCAGTACTTC
CDR3: CASSLNGGETQYF

J: TRBJ2-5
V: TRBV20-1
D: -
size: once
DNA: TGCAGTGCTAGCCCACCGGGGGAAGAGACCCAGTACTTC
CDR3: CSASPPGEETQYF

J: TRBJ1-1
V: TRBV10-3
D: -
size: -
DNA: TGTGCCATCACCTCGGGACAGAACACTGAAGCTTTCTTT
CDR3: CAITSGQNTEAFF

J: TRBJ1-2
V: TRBV20-1
D: -
size: few
DNA: TGCAGTGCTAGAGATCTATATTATGCGGGGGGCTACACCTTC
CDR3: CSARDLYYAGGYTF

J: TRBJ2-7
V: TRBV12-3/TRBV12-4
D: TRBD1
size: -
DNA: TGTGCCAGCATGACGAGACAGGGGTCCTACGAGCAGTACTTC
CDR3: CASMTRQGSYEQYF

J: TRBJ1-5
V: TRBV5-4
D: -
size: few
DNA: TGTGCCAGCAGCTTGGATGGTCGGGCGGATCAGCCCCAGCATTTT
CDR3: CASSLDGRADQPQHF

J: TRBJ1-2
V: TRBV5-1
D: -
size: -
DNA: TGCGCCAGCACCCCGGGGCAGGACTATGGCTACACCTTC
CDR3: CASTPGQDYGYTF

J: TRBJ2-7
V: TRBV20-1
D: TRBD1
size: -
DNA: TGCAGTGCCAGACGACAGGGTAGTGGCGAGCAGTACTTC
CDR3: CSARRQGSGEQYF

J: TRBJ2-2
V: TRBV7-9
D: -
size: few
DNA: TGTGCCAGCAGCTTAGAGTCCCGGGATGAGCTGTTTTTT
CDR3: CASSLESRDELFF

J: TRBJ2-1
V: TRBV6-1
D: TRBD2
size: -
DNA: TGTGCCAGCAGTCCCCGGGGGAGCGGGGGGCCCACCACCTACAATGAGCAGTTCTTC
CDR3: CASSPRGSGGPTTYNEQFF

J: TRBJ2-7
V: TRBV29-1
D: -
size: few
DNA: TGCAGCGTTTGGGACACCTTGGGGGAGCAGTACTTC
CDR3: CSVWDTLGEQYF

J: TRBJ1-2
V: TRBV30
D: -
size: -
DNA: TGTGCCTGGAGTGTTGGGCCGACCTATGGCTACACCTTC
CDR3: CAWSVGPTYGYTF

J: TRBJ2-3
V: TRBV4-2
D: TRBD2
size: few
DNA: TGTGCCAGCAGCCAAGAGCGGGGGGGCCCAGATACGCAGTATTTT
CDR3: CASSQERGGPDTQYF

J: TRBJ2-5
V: TRBV6-1
D: TRBD2
size: -
DNA: TGTGCCAGCAGTGAAGAGGTAGCGGGGGCCTACCAAGAGACCCAGTACTTC
CDR3: CASSEEVAGAYQETQYF

J: TRBJ1-1
V: TRBV20-1
D: TRBD1
size: -
DNA: TGCAGTGCTAGAGATCCCAAGACAGGGATTGAAGCTTTCTTT
CDR3: CSARDPKTGIEAFF

J: TRBJ2-7
V: TRBV11-3
D: -
size: -
DNA: TGTGCCAGCAGCGATAGAGGTGCCGAAGAGCAGTACTTC
CDR3: CASSDRGAEEQYF

J: TRBJ2-2
V: TRBV24-1
D: TRBD2
size: -
DNA: TGTGCCACCAGTGCAACCGGGACTAGCGGTGGTGGGGAGCTGTTTTTT
CDR3: CATSATGTSGGGELFF

J: TRBJ1-3
V: TRBV6-1
D: TRBD1
size: -
DNA: TGTGCCAGCAGTGCCGGATGGACAGGTGGAAACACCATATATTTT
CDR3: CASSAGWTGGNTIYF

J: TRBJ1-1
V: TRBV11-1
D: -
size: few
DNA: TGTGCCAGCAGCTCCCCGCAGGGTGACACTGAAGCTTTCTTT
CDR3: CASSSPQGDTEAFF

J: TRBJ1-1
V: TRBV5-4
D: -
size: -
DNA: TGTGCCAGCAGCTTGGGCAGGGTGGCTGAAGCTTTCTTT
CDR3: CASSLGRVAEAFF